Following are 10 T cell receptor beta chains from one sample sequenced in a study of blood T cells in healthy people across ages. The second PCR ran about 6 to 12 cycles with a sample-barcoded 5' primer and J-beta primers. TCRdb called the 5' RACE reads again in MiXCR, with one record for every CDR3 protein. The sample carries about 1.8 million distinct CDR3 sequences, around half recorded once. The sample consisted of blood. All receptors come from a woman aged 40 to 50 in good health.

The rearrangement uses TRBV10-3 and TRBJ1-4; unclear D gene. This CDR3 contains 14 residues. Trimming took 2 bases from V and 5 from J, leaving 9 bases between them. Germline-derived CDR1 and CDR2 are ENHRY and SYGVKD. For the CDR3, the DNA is TGTGCCATCAGTGAGCGGGAGACGAATGAAAAACTGTTTTTT. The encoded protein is CAISERETNEKLFF.

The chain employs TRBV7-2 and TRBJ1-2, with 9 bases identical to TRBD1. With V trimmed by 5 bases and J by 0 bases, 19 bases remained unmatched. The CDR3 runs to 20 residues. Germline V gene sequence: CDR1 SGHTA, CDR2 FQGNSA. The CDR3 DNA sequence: TGTGCCAGCAGCCCAAGCACCGGGACAGGGATTTTCCCAGCTAACTATGGCTACACCTTC. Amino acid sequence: CASSPSTGTGIFPANYGYTF.

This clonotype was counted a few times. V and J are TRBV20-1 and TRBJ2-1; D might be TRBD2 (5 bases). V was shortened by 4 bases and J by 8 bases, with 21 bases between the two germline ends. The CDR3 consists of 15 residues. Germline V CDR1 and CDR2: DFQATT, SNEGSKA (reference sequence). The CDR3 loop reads CSATPGLYSRDEQFF. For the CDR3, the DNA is TGCAGTGCTACACCCGGACTGTACAGTAGGGATGAGCAGTTCTTC.

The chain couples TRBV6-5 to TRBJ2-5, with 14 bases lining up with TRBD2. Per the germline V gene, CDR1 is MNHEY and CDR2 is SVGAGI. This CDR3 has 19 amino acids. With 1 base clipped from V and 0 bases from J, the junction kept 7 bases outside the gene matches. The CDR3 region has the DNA TGTGCCAGCAGTTACTTTCTTAGGACTAGCGGGGGGAACCAAGAGACCCAGTACTTC. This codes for CASSYFLRTSGGNQETQYF.

The CDR3: CASSLEGGTTDTQYF. For the CDR3, the DNA is TGTGCCAGCAGTTTAGAGGGGGGGACCACAGATACGCAGTATTTT. This sequence joins TRBV12-3 or TRBV12-4 and TRBJ2-3; the D gene is possibly TRBD2 (7 bases). The CDR3 sequence is 15 residues long. The germline V and J ends were trimmed by 1 base and 2 bases, with 10 bases remaining between them.

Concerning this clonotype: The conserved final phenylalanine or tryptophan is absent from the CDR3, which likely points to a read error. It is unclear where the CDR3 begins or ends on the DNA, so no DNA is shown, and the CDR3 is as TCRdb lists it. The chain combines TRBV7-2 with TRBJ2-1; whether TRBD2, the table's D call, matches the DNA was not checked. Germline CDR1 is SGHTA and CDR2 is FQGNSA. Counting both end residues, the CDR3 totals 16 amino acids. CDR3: CASSLVATSGSNERFL.

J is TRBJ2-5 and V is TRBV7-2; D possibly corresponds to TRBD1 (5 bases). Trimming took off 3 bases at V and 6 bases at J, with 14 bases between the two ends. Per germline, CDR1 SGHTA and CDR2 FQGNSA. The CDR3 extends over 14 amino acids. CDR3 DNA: TGTGCCAGCAGCTTGGGGCACTCCCACCAGACCCAGTACTTC. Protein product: CASSLGHSHQTQYF.

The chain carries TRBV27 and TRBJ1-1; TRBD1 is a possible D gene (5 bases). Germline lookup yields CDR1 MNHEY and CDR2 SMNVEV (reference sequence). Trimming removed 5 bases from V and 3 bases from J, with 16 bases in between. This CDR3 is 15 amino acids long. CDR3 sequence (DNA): TGTGCCAGCAGTCCCTCAGGGAGGGGTGACACTGAAGCTTTCTTT. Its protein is CASSPSGRGDTEAFF.

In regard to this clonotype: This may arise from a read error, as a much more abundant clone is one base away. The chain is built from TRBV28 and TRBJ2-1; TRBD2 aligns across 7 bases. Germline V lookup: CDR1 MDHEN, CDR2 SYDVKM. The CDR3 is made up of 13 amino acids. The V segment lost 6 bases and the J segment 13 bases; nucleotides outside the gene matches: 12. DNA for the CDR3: TGTGCCAGCAGATCCGGGGCGCGGGAGACCCAGTTCTTC. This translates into CASRSGARETQFF.

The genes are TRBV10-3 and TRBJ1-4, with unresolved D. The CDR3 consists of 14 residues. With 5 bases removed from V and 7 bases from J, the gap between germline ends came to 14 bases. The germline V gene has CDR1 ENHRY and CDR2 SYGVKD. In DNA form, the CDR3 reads TGTGCCATCAGTCCCGAGTCCAGAAGTGAAAAACTGTTTTTT. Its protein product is CAISPESRSEKLFF.